This is a list of T cell receptor beta chains from one sample in a study of cytomegalovirus exposure and HLA in healthy donors. Clones were read by immunoSEQ multiplex PCR, and TCRdb kept only the in-frame ones, dropping some. The sample has 200,000 to 250,000 clones, approximately 80% seen once. The sequencing input was PBMCs. These receptors were collected from a woman aged 40 to 50 in good health and CMV-seronegative. Both conserved end residues are part of each CDR3. D genes are given only for firm matches. Only part of the rows carry a size: once, few, many, or a class if the clone is expanded.

>TRBJ1-1|-|TRBV5-8|TRBD1
TGTGCCAGCAGATCCGGGACAGGGAAGGCGAACACTGAAGCTTTCTTT
CASRSGTGKANTEAFF
>TRBJ2-5|once|TRBV2|TRBD2
TGTGCCAGCAGTGAAGTCCTACTAGCGGGGGGGCCGTATGGCCAAGAGACCCAGTACTTC
CASSEVLLAGGPYGQETQYF
>TRBJ1-2|-|TRBV7-9|-
TGTGCCAGCAGTCATTCGGTGCGGGAAGGGGACTATGGCTACACCTTC
CASSHSVREGDYGYTF
>TRBJ2-7|-|TRBV2|TRBD2
TGTGCCAGCAGTCCAATCGAGGGACTAGCGGTCTACGAGCAGTACTTC
CASSPIEGLAVYEQYF
>TRBJ2-5|-|TRBV9|-
TGTGCCAGCAGCGTAGACTTAGCGGTGCAAGAGACCCAGTACTTC
CASSVDLAVQETQYF
>TRBJ2-6|-|TRBV5-1|TRBD1
TGCGCCAGCAGCTTGTGGAAAATAGGACAGGCTGGGGCCAACGTCCTGACTTTC
CASSLWKIGQAGANVLTF
>TRBJ2-2|-|TRBV30|-
TGTGCCTGGAGCTATGTGTACACCGGGGAGCTGTTTTTT
CAWSYVYTGELFF
>TRBJ1-1|-|TRBV6-1|-
TGTGCCAGCAAGAACTTAATGAACACTGAAGCTTTCTTT
CASKNLMNTEAFF
>TRBJ1-1|-|TRBV2|-
TGTGCCACCCCCAGGCAGACTGCGGGAGTGAACACTGAAGCTTTCTTT
CATPRQTAGVNTEAFF
>TRBJ1-5|-|TRBV2|TRBD1
TGTGCCACCGGTAGCTCCAGGGGGCCATTCGCCCAGCCCCAGCATTTT
CATGSSRGPFAQPQHF
>TRBJ1-6|few|TRBV7-6|-
TGTGCCAGCAGACCGACTGCAGGGGCCTCACCCCTCCACTTT
CASRPTAGASPLHF
>TRBJ1-4|-|TRBV28|-
TGTGCCAGCAGTTTACAGGGGTCTAATGAAAAACTGTTTTTT
CASSLQGSNEKLFF
>TRBJ2-7|-|TRBV20-1|-
TGCAGTGCTAGGGCGGGAAATGAGCAGTACTTC
CSARAGNEQYF
>TRBJ1-1|-|TRBV7-9|TRBD1
TGTGCCAGCAGCCCATATTTTGGACAGGGGGGGGCTGAAGCTTTCTTT
CASSPYFGQGGAEAFF
>TRBJ2-5|few|TRBV19|TRBD1
TGTGCCAGTACCACCGGGACAGGGAAGCAAGAGACCCAGTACTTC
CASTTGTGKQETQYF
>TRBJ1-1|-|TRBV7-3|TRBD1
TGTGCCAGCAGCTTAACTGGGGACAGGGAGCAAGCTTTCTTT
CASSLTGDREQAFF
>TRBJ1-6|-|TRBV6-5|-
TGTGCCAGCAGTTACGAGGTCAGGGAGGGCTCACCCCTCCACTTT
CASSYEVREGSPLHF
>TRBJ2-3|-|TRBV5-1|TRBD1
TGCGCCAGCAGCCCCCGAGGGGGCCGCACAGATACGCAGTATTTT
CASSPRGGRTDTQYF
>TRBJ2-7|-|TRBV2|-
TGTGCCAGCAGTGGGAGCCGAGACTCCTACGAGCAGTACTTC
CASSGSRDSYEQYF
>TRBJ1-2|-|TRBV7-9|TRBD1
TGTGCCAGCAGCTCAAACAGGGGGAAAGGCTACACCTTC
CASSSNRGKGYTF